A selection of T cell receptor beta chains follows, all from one sample in a study of shared clonotypes between healthy human individuals. TCRdb keeps only in-frame clones here, not all; method: immunoSEQ multiplex PCR. The sample records roughly 1,500,000 clones, approximately 98.5% being singletons. Specimen: naive CD4+ T cells sorted from blood. The receptor set was obtained from a man under 40 in good health. The CDR3 runs from the conserved cysteine through the conserved F or W. A D gene is named only where the DNA matches it firmly. For some rows the clone size is stated as once, few or many, or as a class when expanded; others skip it.

clone size	D gene	J gene	V gene	CDR3 protein	CDR3 DNA
.	TRBD1	TRBJ1-2	TRBV11-2	CASSFDPGQGIRGYTF	TGTGCCAGCAGCTTTGACCCCGGACAGGGTATCCGTGGCTACACCTTC
once	TRBD2	TRBJ2-2	TRBV5-4	CASSLALLAGVHGELFF	TGTGCCAGCAGCTTGGCCCTACTAGCGGGAGTTCACGGGGAGCTGTTTTTT
.	TRBD2	TRBJ2-3	TRBV27	CASRVPRLAGSDTQYF	TGTGCCAGCAGGGTACCTCGACTAGCGGGGTCAGATACGCAGTATTTT
.	TRBD2	TRBJ2-3	TRBV5-1	CASSLELASGADTQYF	TGCGCCAGCAGCTTAGAACTAGCGTCGGGCGCAGATACGCAGTATTTT
.	TRBD2	TRBJ2-1	TRBV11-3	CASSLNLAGVGEQFF	TGTGCCAGCAGCTTAAACTTAGCGGGAGTCGGTGAGCAGTTCTTC
once	.	TRBJ1-2	TRBV7-9	CASSLAGGAGYTF	TGTGCCAGCAGCCTCGCGGGTGGTGCTGGCTACACCTTC
.	TRBD1	TRBJ1-4	TRBV5-1	CASRPTGTANEKLFF	TGCGCCAGCAGACCCACCGGGACAGCTAATGAAAAACTGTTTTTT
.	TRBD2	TRBJ2-2	TRBV25-1	CASSEFRTRVPGELFF	TGTGCCAGCAGTGAATTTCGGACTAGGGTTCCCGGGGAGCTGTTTTTT
.	.	TRBJ1-3	TRBV5-1	CASSLEGDTNGNTIYF	TGCGCCAGCAGCTTGGAGGGAGACACCAATGGAAACACCATATATTTT
once	.	TRBJ2-2	TRBV9	CASSISTGELFF	TGTGCCAGCAGTATATCCACCGGGGAGCTGTTTTTT
.	TRBD1	TRBJ2-7	TRBV5-4	CASSSPVDRGVYEQYF	TGTGCCAGCAGCTCCCCCGTGGACAGGGGAGTATACGAGCAGTACTTC
.	.	TRBJ2-3	TRBV6-1	CASSAISWGRGTDTQYF	TGTGCCAGCAGTGCCATCTCCTGGGGTCGGGGCACAGATACGCAGTATTTT
.	.	TRBJ1-1	TRBV7-6	CASSLERGTEAFF	TGTGCCAGCAGCTTAGAGCGGGGGACTGAAGCTTTCTTT
.	TRBD1	TRBJ2-5	TRBV15	CATSRERGRMKTQYF	TGTGCCACCAGCAGAGAGAGGGGGCGGATGAAGACCCAGTACTTC
.	.	TRBJ2-1	TRBV19	CASSMDLDNEQFF	TGTGCCAGTAGTATGGACCTAGACAATGAGCAGTTCTTC